One sample yielded the 25 T cell receptor beta chains listed below, sequenced in a study of blood T cells in healthy people across ages. A J-beta primer mix and a sample-barcoded 5' primer were used in a second PCR of roughly 6 to 12 cycles. TCRdb reanalysed the 5' RACE reads using MiXCR and keeps one entry per CDR3 protein. The sample consists of some 1.5 million distinct CDR3 sequences, approximately 28% of them appearing once. Source material: blood. Receptor source: a woman younger than 45 in good health.

The chain uses TRBV20-1 and TRBJ2-1; tentative D call: TRBD1 (6 bases). This CDR3 has 13 residues. Trimming cost V 3 bases and J 3 bases, with 9 bases left between them. Looked up from germline, CDR1 is DFQATT and CDR2 is SNEGSKA (reference sequence). This CDR3 reads CSASKDSYNEQFF. CDR3 nucleotides: TGCAGTGCTAGTAAGGACAGCTACAATGAGCAGTTCTTC.

This clonotype was counted between two and nine times. The chain recombines TRBV28 with TRBJ1-1, with a possible D match to TRBD1 (6 bases). Germline-derived CDR1 and CDR2 are MDHEN and SYDVKM. V was cut by 2 bases and J by 1 base, with 11 bases left in between. The CDR3 is made up of 15 amino acids. The CDR3 region is CASSLGLGGNTEAFF. DNA for the CDR3: TGTGCCAGCAGTTTAGGCCTAGGGGGGAACACTGAAGCTTTCTTT.

This clonotype occurred a few times. V is TRBV27 and J is TRBJ1-6, with no clear D. The CDR3 contains 13 residues. Trimming stripped 7 bases from V and 3 bases from J, with 7 bases between. The V gene's germline CDR1 is MNHEY and CDR2 SMNVEV (reference sequence). CDR3 nucleotide sequence: TGTGCCAGCAAGGCGGACTATAATTCACCCCTCCACTTT. This encodes CASKADYNSPLHF.

Only a few counts were recorded for this clonotype. This rearrangement joins TRBV29-1 to TRBJ1-1, with TRBD1 identical over 11 bases. CDR1 and CDR2 (germline): SQVTM, ANQGSEA. The length of the CDR3 is 14 residues. V shed 5 bases and J 4 bases; nucleotides not matched to a gene: 6. CDR3 loop: CSVIRDRGITEAFF. CDR3 coding DNA: TGCAGCGTTATCCGGGACAGGGGGATCACTGAAGCTTTCTTT.

A few counts support this clonotype. V usage is TRBV28 and J usage is TRBJ1-5, with unresolved D. Germline lookup yields CDR1 MDHEN and CDR2 SYDVKM. This CDR3 has 11 residues. With 8 bases removed from V and 9 bases from J, the gap between germline ends came to 11 bases. Here the CDR3 reads CASQSKAPQHF. In DNA form, the CDR3 reads TGTGCCAGCCAATCAAAGGCGCCCCAGCATTTT.

The chain carries TRBV6-2 or TRBV6-3 and TRBJ2-1, with TRBD2 identical over 8 bases. CDR3 length: 13 residues. Germline CDR1 and CDR2: MNHEY and SVGEGT. With 1 base clipped from V and 15 bases from J, the junction kept 8 bases outside the gene matches. Written as DNA, the CDR3 is TGTGCCAGCAGTTACTTGGGACTAGGGGATCGGTTCTTC. Protein sequence: CASSYLGLGDRFF.

The V call is TRBV29-1, the J call TRBJ1-1; D possibly corresponds to TRBD1 (5 bases). Germline lookup yields CDR1 SQVTM and CDR2 ANQGSEA. The CDR3 runs 14 residues. Trimming removed 7 bases at V and 1 base at J, with 16 bases between. In nucleotides, the CDR3 is TGCAGCGCCGCGGGGGGTTCTACGAACACTGAAGCTTTCTTT. Residues: CSAAGGSTNTEAFF.

In its sample, this clonotype was seen many times. This chain connects TRBV7-9 to TRBJ2-4, with D unclear. Trimming removed 8 bases from V and 1 base from J, with 9 bases in between. In germline, CDR1 is SEHNR, CDR2 FQNEAQ (reference sequence). The CDR3 sequence is 13 residues long. The CDR3: CASGPSAKNIQYF. DNA for the CDR3: TGTGCCAGCGGCCCCTCGGCCAAAAACATTCAGTACTTC.

In regard to this clonotype: Germline and junction disagree at one end, which may indicate a read error. The V call is TRBV14, the J call TRBJ2-7; TRBD1 agrees at 7 bases. The CDR3 is 15 amino acids. The germline V gene has CDR1 SGHDN and CDR2 FVKESK. This CDR3 is CASSQEGGTAATHYF. The CDR3 DNA reads as TGCGCCAGCAGCCAAGAGGGTGGGACAGCTGCGACCCATTACTTC.

The chain links TRBV12-3 or TRBV12-4 to TRBJ2-1; perhaps TRBD2 as D (5 bases). With 6 bases removed from V and 9 bases from J, the gap between germline ends came to 15 bases. The CDR3 covers 13 residues. The CDR3, as DNA: TGTGCCAGCAGCATAACCTTAGAGGGTGAGCAGTTCTTC. Translated, it gives CASSITLEGEQFF.

The chain combines TRBV12-3 or TRBV12-4 with TRBJ1-6; 8 nucleotides align to TRBD1. Trimming at V came to 6 bases and at J to 5 bases, leaving 6 bases not matched to a gene. The CDR3 totals 15 residues. The CDR3 bases are TGTGCCAGCAGCAAGACAGGGGCGAATAATTCACCCCTCCACTTT. Protein product: CASSKTGANNSPLHF.

The rearrangement uses TRBV6-2 or TRBV6-3 and TRBJ2-7, with D possibly TRBD1 on 5 matching bases. Deletions cut 8 bases from V and 7 bases from J, with 15 bases between. Germline V gene sequence: CDR1 MNHEY, CDR2 SVGEGT. The CDR3 loop spans 12 amino acids. The CDR3 region is CASDAWGNEQYF. CDR3 in DNA: TGTGCCAGCGACGCGTGGGGCAATGAGCAGTACTTC.

This clonotype showed up just a few times. The chain uses TRBV27 and TRBJ2-1; D possibly corresponds to TRBD1 (5 bases). Germline V gives CDR1 MNHEY, CDR2 SMNVEV (reference sequence). The CDR3 totals 14 residues. V was pared by 3 bases and J by 7 bases, with 13 bases between. The chain's CDR3 is CASSLQGTPNEQFF. CDR3 nucleotides: TGTGCCAGCAGTTTGCAGGGAACTCCTAATGAGCAGTTCTTC.

This clonotype appeared a few times. The chain carries TRBV12-3 or TRBV12-4 and TRBJ1-2; D might be TRBD1 (5 bases). The CDR3 totals 11 residues. V lost 4 bases and J 8 bases, leaving 8 bases between the germline ends. The CDR3 region is CASSWGEGYTF. CDR3 DNA: TGTGCCAGCAGTTGGGGGGAAGGCTACACCTTC.

Only a few counts were recorded for this clonotype. V is TRBV6-5 and J is TRBJ1-5; D uncertain. Germline V gene data show CDR1 as MNHEY and CDR2 as SVGAGI. CDR3 length: 13 residues. Trimming pared 8 bases from V and 2 bases from J, leaving 10 bases between. CDR3 protein: CASGRFGNQPQHF. CDR3 coding DNA: TGTGCCAGCGGCAGGTTCGGCAATCAGCCCCAGCATTTT.

The chain links TRBV2 to TRBJ2-6; 9 nucleotides align to TRBD1. Germline V gives CDR1 SNHLY, CDR2 FYNNEI. The CDR3 runs to 20 residues. V dropped 4 bases and J dropped 2; count of bases not matched to a gene: 15. The DNA for the CDR3 is TGTGCCAGCAGTGTCGGGGACGGGACAGGGCTAAGGGCTGGGGCCAACGTCCTGACTTTC. Its protein product is CASSVGDGTGLRAGANVLTF.

In DNA form, the CDR3 reads TGTGCCAGCAGCGTGGGAGCCTACAGAATCGCTAATGAAAAACTGTTTTTT. Residues: CASSVGAYRIANEKLFF. This chain connects TRBV9 to TRBJ1-4; unclear D gene. Germline CDR1 is SGDLS and CDR2 is YYNGEE. There are 17 residues in the CDR3. V was cut by 2 bases and J by 3 bases, with 17 bases left in between. Complete variable domain (other parts from reference TRBV9 and TRBJ1-4): DSGVTQTPKHLITATGQRVTLRCSPRSGDLSVYWYQQSLDQGLQFLIQYYNGEERAKGNILERFSAQQFPDLHSELNLSSLELGDSALYFCASSVGAYRIANEKLFFGSGTQLSVL.

The chain uses TRBV3-1 and TRBJ2-1; tentatively, D is TRBD1 (6 bases). Trimming cost V 7 bases and J 7 bases, with 26 bases left between them. The CDR3 has 17 residues. Per the germline V gene, CDR1 is LGHDT and CDR2 is YNNKEL (reference sequence). The chain's CDR3 is CASTPRTEELLINEQFF. The CDR3 nucleotides are TGTGCCAGCACCCCTAGGACAGAAGAATTGTTGATTAATGAGCAGTTCTTC.

V and J are TRBV24-1 and TRBJ2-7; TRBD1 matches 9 bases. Germline loops: CDR1 KGHDR, CDR2 SFDVKD. The ends lost 3 bases at V and 1 base at J; junction bases unmatched: 6. This CDR3 comprises 16 residues. Written as DNA, the CDR3 is TGTGCCACCAGTGATGCCGGGACAGGGCGGTCCTACGAGCAGTACTTC. This codes for CATSDAGTGRSYEQYF.

This clonotype was observed at least ten times. This sequence joins TRBV29-1 and TRBJ2-7; possibly TRBD1 or TRBD2 for D (6 bases each). The V and J ends lost 3 bases and 6 bases respectively, with 15 bases between them. The CDR3 consists of 13 residues. Germline CDR1 and CDR2: SQVTM and ANQGSEA. DNA of the CDR3: TGCAGCGTTGACCGACAGGTGGGGGGCGAGCAGTACTTC. Protein: CSVDRQVGGEQYF.

This clonotype has at least ten counts. V and J are TRBV7-2 and TRBJ2-3; D uncertain. With 5 bases removed from V and 2 bases from J, the gap between germline ends came to 14 bases. The CDR3 has 15 residues. CDR1 and CDR2 from the germline V gene are SGHTA and FQGNSA. The CDR3 reads CASSPHLGATDTQYF. The DNA of the CDR3 is TGTGCCAGCAGCCCCCACCTGGGCGCCACAGATACGCAGTATTTT.

Remarks on this clonotype: This may be a read error, as it is one base from a much larger clone. In DNA, the CDR3 is TGTGCCAGCAGCTCTGGGCGGGGAGGGTACAATGAGCAGTACTTC. It encodes CASSSGRGGYNEQYF. The genes are TRBV9 and TRBJ2-1, with TRBD2 identical over 7 bases. The J call is in doubt because the DNA end fits TRBJ2-7 better. This CDR3 is built from 15 residues. In germline, CDR1 is SGDLS, CDR2 YYNGEE.

The chain combines TRBV28 with TRBJ1-2; D might be TRBD1 (5 bases). Trimming shortened V by 6 bases and J by 4 bases, and 15 bases separated the two germline ends. Germline loops: CDR1 MDHEN, CDR2 SYDVKM. This CDR3 is 14 amino acids long. The CDR3 region has the DNA TGTGCCAGCAGCCAGCCGGGGGGTTGCTATGGCTACACCTTC. Its translation is CASSQPGGCYGYTF.

This rearrangement joins TRBV20-1 to TRBJ2-5; 8 bases align to TRBD2. This CDR3 is built from 13 residues. J gave up 3 bases and V 5 bases, and 5 bases lay outside the gene matches. Germline CDR1 is DFQATT and CDR2 is SNEGSKA (reference sequence). The CDR3 region is CSAETGGEETQYF. The DNA of the CDR3 is TGCAGTGCTGAAACCGGGGGGGAAGAGACCCAGTACTTC.

Comment on this clonotype: One junction end disagrees with the germline gene, perhaps due to a read error. The chain recombines TRBV7-2 with TRBJ1-4, with no clear D. The CDR3 loop spans 13 amino acids. The germline V gene encodes CDR1 SGHTA and CDR2 FQGNSA. CDR3 sequence reads: CASSLTINEKLFF. CDR3 sequence (DNA): TGTGCCAGCAGCTTGACAATAAATGAGAAACTGTTTTTT.